The TCR beta chain under discussion was sequenced for a study of shared clonotypes between healthy human individuals. Overall study results and limits: Roughly 5% of naive CD4 clonotypes were common to a handful of donors.

This CDR3 has 17 residues. In germline, CDR1 is LGHNA, CDR2 YNFKEQ. V dropped 0 bases and J dropped 7; count of bases not matched to a gene: 12. To note about this clone: Its antigen is undetermined.

Per the study methods: Junction-only immunoSEQ sequences carried no quality scores, so filtering differed. Generated by immunoSEQ multiplex PCR, the TCRdb table keeps only in-frame clones and is missing some. The V and J calls and clone size are taken from that table; D and trimming were inferred from the DNA. Of 2 million to 2.5 million clones in the sample, 93% were seen once. Sequencing was carried out using naive CD4+ T cells from PBMCs. Indicated subset: CD45RA+ positively selected. This sequence was found in a man between 18 and 29 years old in good health. Some clones in this sample may be carry-over from other donors' samples. J is TRBJ2-5 and V is TRBV4-2, with 9 bases matching TRBD2. CDR3 protein: CASSQESSGSFAVTQYF. DNA for the CDR3: TGTGCCAGCAGCCAAGAGAGTAGCGGGAGTTTTGCTGTGACCCAGTACTTC.